Listed here are 20 T cell receptor beta chains from one sample, sequenced in a study of T cell responses to AZD1222 COVID-19 vaccine. Produced via immunoSEQ multiplex PCR; TCRdb's table is partial and in-frame only. Of nearly 110,000 clones listed, about 90% are singletons. Here the sequenced sample was peripheral blood, taken on day 0 of AZD1222 vaccination. The receptors originated from an adult in good health.

The rearrangement joins TRBV4-1 to TRBJ1-1; no reliable D call. The CDR3 contains 15 residues. CDR1 MGHRA and CDR2 YSYEKL come from the germline V gene. V shed 0 bases and J shed 4 bases, with 12 bases lying between them. The CDR3 region has the DNA TGCGCCAGCAGCCAAGAGTTTGGGGTTTCCACTGAAGCTTTCTTT. Translation gives CASSQEFGVSTEAFF.

The chain recombines TRBV5-1 with TRBJ1-3, with TRBD1 matching 11 bases. CDR3 length: 16 residues. V dropped 4 bases and J dropped 0; count of bases not matched to a gene: 3. Germline CDR1 reads SGHRS; CDR2 reads YFSETQ. The CDR3 spells CASSRTGGSSGNTIYF. CDR3 sequence (DNA): TGCGCCAGCAGCAGGACAGGGGGCTCCTCTGGAAACACCATATATTTT.

The rearrangement joins TRBV3-1 (or the pseudogene TRBV3-2) to TRBJ1-5; D unclear. CDR3 size: 14 residues. CDR1 and CDR2 from the germline V gene are LGHDT and YNNKEL (reference sequence). V was clipped by 2 bases and J by 2 bases, with 7 bases between them. The CDR3 reads CASSQSGGNQPQHF. The CDR3 bases are TGTGCCAGCAGCCAATCCGGCGGCAATCAGCCCCAGCATTTT.

The chain has TRBV19 and TRBJ2-1; 9 bases map to TRBD2. CDR1 and CDR2 from the germline V gene are LNHDA and SQIVND (reference sequence). This CDR3 has 16 residues. Germline trimming cut 4 bases from V and 7 bases from J; bases unmatched to any gene: 11. CDR3 DNA sequence: TGTGCCAGTAGTACCCGTTTAGCGGGAGCTATGAATGAGCAGTTCTTC. It is translated as CASSTRLAGAMNEQFF. Complete variable domain (other parts from reference TRBV19 and TRBJ2-1): DGGITQSPKYLFRKEGQNVTLSCEQNLNHDAMYWYRQDPGQGLRLIYYSQIVNDFQKGDIAEGYSVSREKKESFPLTVTSAQKNPTAFYLCASSTRLAGAMNEQFFGPGTRLTVL.

This rearrangement joins TRBV7-9 to TRBJ1-1, with D possibly TRBD1 on 6 matching bases. V was clipped by 4 bases and J by 5 bases, with 14 bases between them. Germline V CDR1 and CDR2: SEHNR, FQNEAQ (reference sequence). The CDR3 runs 14 residues. The CDR3: CASSSVIQGTEAFF. CDR3 DNA sequence: TGTGCCAGCAGCTCAGTAATTCAGGGGACTGAAGCTTTCTTT.

The V gene is TRBV29-1, the J gene TRBJ1-1; no definite D call. CDR3 length equals 13 residues. V was pared by 5 bases and J by 1 base, with 11 bases between. CDR1 is SQVTM, CDR2 ANQGSEA, per germline. CDR3 residues: CSVWRLENTEAFF. CDR3 bases: TGCAGCGTTTGGCGCCTTGAGAACACTGAAGCTTTCTTT.

The chain couples TRBV20-1 to TRBJ2-7; D is possibly TRBD1 (5 bases). The CDR3 length is 10 residues. V lost 6 bases and J 6 bases, leaving 9 bases between the germline ends. Germline CDR1 DFQATT, CDR2 SNEGSKA (reference sequence). In DNA form, the CDR3 reads TGCAGTGCCAGTGGGGCCGAGCAGTACTTC. Residues: CSASGAEQYF.

The chain uses TRBV25-1 and TRBJ2-1; D gene ambiguous. Trimming took off 7 bases at V and 5 bases at J, with 9 bases between the two ends. Germline lookup yields CDR1 MGHDK and CDR2 SYGVNS. The CDR3 has 12 residues. The CDR3 sequence: CASTVVDNEQFF. In nucleotides, the CDR3 is TGTGCCAGCACCGTGGTCGACAATGAGCAGTTCTTC. The whole variable domain, filled in from reference TRBV25-1 and TRBJ2-1, reads EADIYQTPRYLVIGTGKKITLECSQTMGHDKMYWYQQDPGMELHLIHYSYGVNSTEKGDLSSESTVSRIRTEHFPLTLESARPSHTSQYLCASTVVDNEQFFGPGTRLTVL.

The chain combines TRBV4-2 with TRBJ1-3; 10 bases align to TRBD1. CDR1 is LGHNA, CDR2 YNFKEQ, per germline. Trimming took 1 base from V and 8 from J; bases not matched to a gene: 8. The CDR3 contains 16 residues. CDR3: CASSQGIGTGVDTIYF. Written as DNA, the CDR3 is TGTGCCAGCAGCCAAGGGATCGGGACAGGGGTGGACACCATATATTTT.

The sample holds one count of this clone. V and J are TRBV3-1 (or the pseudogene TRBV3-2) and TRBJ2-1; D is perhaps TRBD1 or TRBD2 (5 bases each). The CDR3 extends over 15 amino acids. The V and J ends lost 0 bases and 7 bases respectively, with 13 bases between them. Germline CDR1 is LGHDT and CDR2 is YNNKEL (reference sequence). CDR3 in DNA: TGTGCCAGCAGCCAAGATGGGACCTCCCTTAATGAGCAGTTCTTC. Translated, it gives CASSQDGTSLNEQFF.

The chain joins TRBV19 to TRBJ1-4; D might be TRBD1 (6 bases). The CDR3 runs to 14 residues. Germline CDR1 and CDR2: LNHDA and SQIVND (reference sequence). Trimming cost V 3 bases and J 4 bases, with 9 bases left between them. The CDR3 nucleotides are TGTGCCAGTAGTATCAGGGGTTATAATGAAAAACTGTTTTTT. This gives the protein CASSIRGYNEKLFF.

This clone has a single count. This chain links TRBV29-1 with TRBJ2-7, with 9 bases identical to TRBD1. The CDR3 spans 13 residues. Germline lookup yields CDR1 SQVTM and CDR2 ANQGSEA. The V segment lost 7 bases and the J segment 5 bases; nucleotides outside the gene matches: 9. CDR3 loop: CSGGTGTGNEQYF. CDR3 nucleotide sequence: TGCAGCGGGGGGACAGGGACCGGGAACGAGCAGTACTTC.

The chain employs TRBV4-1 and TRBJ2-7; D may be TRBD1 (6 bases). V dropped 1 base and J dropped 5 bases, with 15 bases sitting between them. The CDR3 has 15 amino acids. Germline-derived CDR1 and CDR2 are MGHRA and YSYEKL. The CDR3 sequence is CASSQAYRVNDEQYF. The CDR3 DNA follows: TGCGCCAGCAGCCAAGCTTACAGGGTAAACGACGAGCAGTACTTC.

The chain joins TRBV7-9 to TRBJ1-5; 7 bases are shared with TRBD1. The germline V gene encodes CDR1 SEHNR and CDR2 FQNEAQ (reference sequence). J gave up 3 bases and V 0 bases, and 2 bases lay outside the gene matches. The CDR3 covers 15 residues. Written as DNA, the CDR3 is TGTGCCAGCAGCTTAGCAGACAGGGTCAATCAGCCCCAGCATTTT. This sequence encodes CASSLADRVNQPQHF. Full variable domain (remainder filled in from reference TRBV7-9 and TRBJ1-5): DTGVSQNPRHKITKRGQNVTFRCDPISEHNRLYWYRQTLGQGPEFLTYFQNEAQLEKSRLLSDRFSAERPKGSFSTLEIQRTEQGDSAMYLCASSLADRVNQPQHFGDGTRLSIL.

The chain has TRBV6-5 and TRBJ1-5; D remains ambiguous. The CDR3 spans 15 residues. Germline loops: CDR1 MNHEY, CDR2 SVGAGI. Trimming took off 6 bases at V and 4 bases at J, with 16 bases between the two ends. CDR3 sequence (DNA): TGTGCCAGCAGCCCCCAGTGGGATTGGAATCAGCCCCAGCATTTT. It yields the protein CASSPQWDWNQPQHF.

This clone was observed once. The rearrangement joins TRBV14 to TRBJ1-4; no clear D gene. Per the germline V gene, CDR1 is SGHDN and CDR2 is FVKESK. The V gene lost 0 bases and the J gene lost 4 bases, with 6 bases spanning the gap. This CDR3 contains 14 residues. The CDR3 reads CASSQEPYNEKLFF. CDR3 DNA: TGTGCCAGCAGCCAAGAGCCGTATAATGAAAAACTGTTTTTT.

The chain couples TRBV5-1 to TRBJ2-1, with TRBD2 matching over 11 bases. This CDR3 spans 17 amino acids. After removal of 3 bases from V and 6 bases from J, the junction contained 11 bases not matched to a gene. Germline-derived CDR1 and CDR2 are SGHRS and YFSETQ. DNA of the CDR3: TGCGCCAGCAGCTCCGATAGCGGGAGGGCAGGTGGCAATGAGCAGTTCTTC. It codes for CASSSDSGRAGGNEQFF. The full variable domain, in which reference TRBV5-1 and TRBJ2-1 provide the parts outside the CDR3, is KAGVTQTPRYLIKTRGQQVTLSCSPISGHRSVSWYQQTPGQGLQFLFEYFSETQRNKGNFPGRFSGRQFSNSRSEMNVSTLELGDSALYLCASSSDSGRAGGNEQFFGPGTRLTVL.

This clone appeared once. This rearrangement joins TRBV5-1 to TRBJ2-1; D might be TRBD2 (6 bases). The germline gives CDR1 SGHRS, CDR2 YFSETQ. Trimming shortened V by 0 bases and J by 7 bases, and 14 bases separated the two germline ends. The CDR3 is 15 residues long. DNA for the CDR3: TGCGCCAGCAGCTTGGAAGGGTTAGGGAGGAATGAGCAGTTCTTC. This codes for CASSLEGLGRNEQFF.

The chain employs TRBV18 and TRBJ2-7; 7 nucleotides line up with TRBD2. The CDR3 is 13 residues long. The V segment lost 6 bases and the J segment 2 bases; nucleotides outside the gene matches: 4. Germline CDR1 KGHSH, CDR2 LQKENI. The CDR3 DNA follows: TGTGCCAGCTCCCAGGGAGGGGCCTACGAGCAGTACTTC. Amino acids: CASSQGGAYEQYF.

This sequence joins TRBV11-2 and TRBJ2-2; D unresolved. Germline CDR1 is SGHAT and CDR2 is FQNNGV. The CDR3 sequence is 12 residues long. Between the trimmed V and J ends, which lost 5 bases and 3 bases, there was a span of 4 bases. CDR3 nucleotides: TGTGCCAGCAGCCCCGACACCGGGGAGCTGTTTTTT. It is translated as CASSPDTGELFF. Complete variable domain (other parts from reference TRBV11-2 and TRBJ2-2): EAGVAQSPRYKIIEKRQSVAFWCNPISGHATLYWYQQILGQGPKLLIQFQNNGVVDDSQLPKDRFSAERLKGVDSTLKIQPAKLEDSAVYLCASSPDTGELFFGEGSRLTVL.